Given below is one T cell receptor beta chain in context. The data originate from a study of T cell responses to AZD1222 COVID-19 vaccine. Method: immunoSEQ multiplex PCR; TCRdb's copy keeps in-frame clones and lacks some. This table has under 150,000 clones, about nine tenths appearing once. Germline V gene data show CDR1 as ENHRY and CDR2 as SYGVKD. V shed 3 bases, J shed 7 bases, and the junction held 5 bases outside the gene matches. This CDR3 region has 14 residues. This TCR came from an adult who received the AZD1222 COVID-19 vaccine. Sequencing used peripheral blood, obtained 28 days after the second AZD1222 dose. V is TRBV10-3 and J is TRBJ1-4; 7 bases are a match to TRBD1. The CDR3 DNA sequence: TGTGCCATCAGTGAAGGGACAGTCGGTGAAAAACTGTTTTTT. It is translated as CAISEGTVGEKLFF.